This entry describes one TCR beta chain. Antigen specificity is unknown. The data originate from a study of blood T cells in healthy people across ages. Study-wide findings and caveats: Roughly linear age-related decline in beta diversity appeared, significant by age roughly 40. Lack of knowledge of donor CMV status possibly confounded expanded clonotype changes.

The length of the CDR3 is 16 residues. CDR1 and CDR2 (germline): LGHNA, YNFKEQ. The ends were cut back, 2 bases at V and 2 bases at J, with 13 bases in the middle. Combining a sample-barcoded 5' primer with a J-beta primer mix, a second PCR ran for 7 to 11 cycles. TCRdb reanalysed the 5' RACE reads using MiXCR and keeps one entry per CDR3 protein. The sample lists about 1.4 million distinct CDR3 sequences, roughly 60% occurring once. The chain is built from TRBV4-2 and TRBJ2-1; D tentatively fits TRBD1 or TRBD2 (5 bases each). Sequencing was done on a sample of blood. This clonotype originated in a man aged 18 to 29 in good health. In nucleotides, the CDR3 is TGTGCCAGCAGCCAACCCCGGACGGGACCCTACAATGAGCAGTTCTTC. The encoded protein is CASSQPRTGPYNEQFF.